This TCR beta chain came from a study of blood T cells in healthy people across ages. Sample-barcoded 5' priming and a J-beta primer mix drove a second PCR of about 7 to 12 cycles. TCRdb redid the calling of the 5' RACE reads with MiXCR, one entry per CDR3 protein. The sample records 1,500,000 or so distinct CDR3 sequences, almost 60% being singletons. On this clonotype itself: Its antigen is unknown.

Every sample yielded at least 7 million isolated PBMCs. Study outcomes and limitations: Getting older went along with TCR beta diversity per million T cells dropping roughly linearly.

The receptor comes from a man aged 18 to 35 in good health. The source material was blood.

The CDR3 DNA reads as TGTGCCAGCAGCTTGGGGAGGACTGGCAATCAGCCCCAGCATTTT. This translates into CASSLGRTGNQPQHF. The rearrangement links TRBV13 to TRBJ1-5, with no clear D. The germline V gene has CDR1 PRHDT and CDR2 FYEKMQ (reference sequence). Trimming took off 3 bases at V and 2 bases at J, with 11 bases between the two ends. CDR3 size: 15 residues.